This entry lists 18 T cell receptor beta chains sequenced from one sample in a study of blood T cell repertoires in COVID-19 (TCRdb year 2020). Library preparation was by the immunoSEQ multiplex PCR assay. TCRdb took over this immuneACCESS table, retaining in-frame rearrangements with V and J assigned. Such tables are incomplete; in checked studies, under half of the missing clones stem from an unresolved V gene, and the remainder is unexplained. The sample table contains 95,000 to 150,000 clones; only one count was recorded for 79% of them. The ten most abundant clones make up 3% to 4.5% of the sample. The sample was peripheral blood. Receptors originate from a woman older than 75 with acute or convalescent COVID-19.

The chain has TRBV5-1 and TRBJ1-1; a possible D gene is TRBD1 (6 bases). V was shortened by 0 bases and J by 7 bases, with 13 bases between the two germline ends. Germline V gene lookup returns CDR1 SGHRS and CDR2 YFSETQ. The length of the CDR3 is 14 residues. The CDR3 coding sequence is TGCGCCAGCAGCTTGGGGACAGAAGGGGGTGAAGCTTTCTTT. This codes for CASSLGTEGGEAFF.

The gene calls are TRBV12-3 or TRBV12-4 and TRBJ1-2; 7 positions match TRBD1. This CDR3 region has 13 residues. Unmatched junction bases numbered 4, after V lost 5 bases and J lost 4 bases. The CDR3 coding sequence is TGTGCCAGCAGTCGAACAGGGGCCTATGGCTACACCTTC. Translation: CASSRTGAYGYTF.

The chain links TRBV19 to TRBJ2-1, with 13 nucleotides matching TRBD2. J was trimmed by 7 bases and V by 4 bases; bases with no gene match: 7. The V gene's germline CDR1 is LNHDA and CDR2 SQIVND (reference sequence). This CDR3 contains 16 residues. CDR3 in DNA: TGTGCCAGTAGTAGGGGACTAGCGGGACCGGGTAATGAGCAGTTCTTC. It encodes CASSRGLAGPGNEQFF.

The V and J genes are TRBV6-5 and TRBJ2-1, with TRBD1 as a possible D gene (6 bases). The V gene's germline CDR1 is MNHEY and CDR2 SVGAGI. The length of the CDR3 is 15 residues. V dropped 4 bases and J dropped 1 base, with 11 bases sitting between them. CDR3 in amino acids: CASSSNRVSYNEQFF. For the CDR3, the DNA is TGTGCCAGCAGTTCCAACAGGGTGTCCTACAATGAGCAGTTCTTC.

The chain combines TRBV19 with TRBJ1-4; D gene unclear. The CDR3 runs 15 residues. V lost 4 bases and J lost 3, with 12 bases in between. In germline, CDR1 is LNHDA, CDR2 SQIVND (reference sequence). For the CDR3, the DNA is TGTGCCAGTAGTACATTGCAGGCCGCTAATGAAAAACTGTTTTTT. It specifies CASSTLQAANEKLFF.

This clone was observed a single time. CDR3 bases: TGTGCCAGCAGTGAATCGGCGGGTTCTGAAGCTTTCTTT. It codes for CASSESAGSEAFF. The chain couples TRBV25-1 to TRBJ1-1; D unclear. Trimming removed 1 base at V and 6 bases at J, with 9 bases between. The CDR3 is 13 amino acids. The V gene's germline CDR1 is MGHDK and CDR2 SYGVNS. The variable domain in full, completed from reference TRBV25-1 and TRBJ1-1, reads EADIYQTPRYLVIGTGKKITLECSQTMGHDKMYWYQQDPGMELHLIHYSYGVNSTEKGDLSSESTVSRIRTEHFPLTLESARPSHTSQYLCASSESAGSEAFFGQGTRLTVV.

V gene TRBV5-1 combines with J gene TRBJ1-1, with no clear D. V shed 5 bases and J shed 1 base, with 15 bases lying between them. From germline, CDR1 is SGHRS and CDR2 YFSETQ. The CDR3 is 15 amino acids. CDR3 sequence (DNA): TGCGCCAGCAGTCGTGCCTCACTCGGGAACACTGAAGCTTTCTTT. Its translation: CASSRASLGNTEAFF.

The chain has TRBV6-5 and TRBJ1-4; D is unresolved. Germline CDR1 is MNHEY and CDR2 is SVGAGI. Deletions cut 7 bases from V and 4 bases from J, with 16 bases between. The length of the CDR3 is 15 residues. CDR3 in DNA: TGTGCCAGCATCCTGGGCGGGATTAGTAATGAAAAACTGTTTTTT. Residues: CASILGGISNEKLFF.

The chain combines TRBV7-8 with TRBJ2-1; 8 nucleotides match TRBD1. The CDR3 consists of 15 residues. Germline V gene data show CDR1 as SGHVS and CDR2 as FQNEAQ. V was pared by 4 bases and J by 7 bases, with 9 bases of the junction left unmatched. This CDR3 reads CASSSYRTGSNEQFF. The CDR3 region has the DNA TGTGCCAGCAGCTCATACCGGACAGGGTCGAATGAGCAGTTCTTC.

The V gene is TRBV10-3, the J gene TRBJ2-1, with 9 bases that match TRBD2. The CDR3 covers 15 residues. Germline CDR1 ENHRY, CDR2 SYGVKD. The ends lost 4 bases at V and 7 bases at J; junction bases unmatched: 8. As DNA, the CDR3 is TGTGCCATCAGTGGCCCCCTAGCGGGACCAAATGAGCAGTTCTTC. Amino acid sequence: CAISGPLAGPNEQFF.

The gene calls are TRBV14 and TRBJ2-2; TRBD1 aligns across 8 bases. The CDR3 contains 16 residues. After removal of 4 bases from V and 3 bases from J, the junction contained 7 bases not matched to a gene. The germline V gene encodes CDR1 SGHDN and CDR2 FVKESK. The CDR3 loop is CASSPSGGEDTGELFF. DNA of the CDR3: TGTGCCAGCAGCCCCTCAGGGGGCGAGGACACCGGGGAGCTGTTTTTT. The full variable domain, completed using reference TRBV14 and TRBJ2-2, is EAGVTQFPSHSVIEKGQTVTLRCDPISGHDNLYWYRRVMGKEIKFLLHFVKESKQDESGMPNNRFLAERTGGTYSTLKVQPAELEDSGVYFCASSPSGGEDTGELFFGEGSRLTVL.

The chain has TRBV27 and TRBJ1-2, with a weak D call TRBD1 (6 bases). Germline values: CDR1 MNHEY, CDR2 SMNVEV (reference sequence). There are 14 residues in the CDR3. V dropped 1 base and J dropped 4 bases, with 10 bases sitting between them. This CDR3 is CASSLWGQSYGYTF. CDR3 nucleotides: TGTGCCAGCAGTTTATGGGGACAATCCTATGGCTACACCTTC.

The chain is built from TRBV6-5 and TRBJ1-2, with a weak D call TRBD1 (6 bases). The CDR3 contains 15 residues. Looked up from germline, CDR1 is MNHEY and CDR2 is SVGAGI. V shed 6 bases and J shed 4 bases, with 18 bases lying between them. Here the CDR3 DNA reads TGTGCCAGCAGCCCCGGGTGGGGGCATGGCTATGGCTACACCTTC. Protein: CASSPGWGHGYGYTF.

The V and J genes are TRBV28 and TRBJ1-1, with 12 nucleotides matching TRBD1. This CDR3 is built from 20 residues. V shed 3 bases, J shed 5 bases, and the junction held 19 bases outside the gene matches. CDR1 MDHEN and CDR2 SYDVKM come from the germline V gene. CDR3 sequence (DNA): TGTGCCAGCAGTTTCCTCTTTGCAATCTCGGGACAGGGGGCATTTACTGAAGCTTTCTTT. Its translation is CASSFLFAISGQGAFTEAFF.

The chain has TRBV5-1 and TRBJ1-3, with D possibly TRBD1 on 6 matching bases. V lost 5 bases to trimming and J lost 4 bases, with 13 bases between them. The CDR3 is 14 residues long. Germline CDR1 is SGHRS and CDR2 is YFSETQ. The CDR3 DNA reads TGCGCCAGCAGAAGTACAGGGCTCGGAAACACCATATATTTT. Encoded protein: CASRSTGLGNTIYF. Filled out from reference TRBV5-1 and TRBJ1-3, the complete variable domain reads KAGVTQTPRYLIKTRGQQVTLSCSPISGHRSVSWYQQTPGQGLQFLFEYFSETQRNKGNFPGRFSGRQFSNSRSEMNVSTLELGDSALYLCASRSTGLGNTIYFGEGSWLTVV.

The rearrangement joins TRBV28 to TRBJ1-3; D is unresolved. CDR1 is MDHEN, CDR2 SYDVKM, per germline. V was trimmed by 2 bases and J by 4 bases, leaving 18 bases between them. The CDR3 covers 17 residues. The CDR3 region has the DNA TGTGCCAGCAGTTTAAGAGGGTTTCGGGGTGAGGGAAACACCATATATTTT. Protein: CASSLRGFRGEGNTIYF. Drawing the rest from reference TRBV28 and TRBJ1-3, the complete variable domain is DVKVTQSSRYLVKRTGEKVFLECVQDMDHENMFWYRQDPGLGLRLIYFSYDVKMKEKGDIPEGYSVSREKKERFSLILESASTNQTSMYLCASSLRGFRGEGNTIYFGEGSWLTVV.

This clone was seen a single time. In DNA, the CDR3 is TGCGCCAGCAGCCTAGGGACTAACTCCTACAATGAGCAGTTCTTC. Translating gives CASSLGTNSYNEQFF. V gene TRBV5-1 combines with J gene TRBJ2-1; 7 nucleotides match TRBD2. The ends lost 4 bases at V and 0 bases at J; junction bases unmatched: 4. This CDR3 contains 15 residues. Germline lookup yields CDR1 SGHRS and CDR2 YFSETQ.

As to this clone: The junction and the germline gene differ at one end; a read error may be behind it. V usage is TRBV29-1 and J usage is TRBJ2-1, with TRBD1 matching over 9 bases. The CDR3 covers 17 residues. Germline assignment: CDR1 SQVTM and CDR2 ANQGSEA. The CDR3 nucleotides read TGCAGCGCTGAACGGACAGGGGACACGGGGGTCTACAATGAGCAGTTCTTC. Protein: CSAERTGDTGVYNEQFF.